Below, one TCR beta chain is given with its context. The target of this receptor is not known. For this chain, trimming is 6 bases at the V end and 2 bases at the J end, and the number of junction bases without a gene match is 5. The CDR3 contains 14 residues, cysteine and phenylalanine counted. Just the 42-base CDR3 DNA is kept, in frame starting at base 1. Reading the germline V gene (reference sequence) gives CDR1 LNHNV and CDR2 YYDKDF. These data come from a study of cytomegalovirus exposure and HLA in healthy donors (dated by TCRdb to the late 2010s). Looking at the study overall: According to an earlier analysis of 450 to 650 of the donors, some 170 million T cells yielded 95 million to 140 million unique TCR beta sequences and about 300 Gb of sequence data. Around 320 gigabases of sequencing data and approximately 85 million unique TCR sequences were included in an early release covering roughly 600 HLA-typed donors. The genetic ancestry cluster associated with self-reported Caucasian donors included 81% of the roughly 400 genotyped donors. The study was designed to test whether signatures of past pathogen exposure could be identified by cataloging public T cell receptors. The study profiled the T cell repertoires of more than 500 subjects by immunosequencing and related them to cytomegalovirus serostatus. A separate validation cohort of 100 to 150 different subjects was used in addition to the roughly 670-subject first cohort. The study combined high-throughput TCR immunosequencing, statistical association of individual TCRs with disease status, and machine learning to predict cytomegalovirus infection status. A later analysis re-analyzed previously published TCR beta repertoires from 666 donors and added high-resolution HLA genotyping to study TCR occurrence patterns. The later analysis used no new phenotypic data to find candidate immune exposures, relying instead on TCR beta sequences and their occurrence across donors. An earlier analysis of several hundred of the donors applied high-throughput TCR beta sequencing to assess whether each TCR beta V gene segment acted as functional or pseudogenic. Donor age, sex, ethnicity and CMV serostatus were compiled alongside the repertoire data. A later genetic analysis took genome-wide SNP genotypes for about three fifths of the 666 donors and used that subset as a discovery cohort. Every repertoire in the discovery cohort had been generated on one and the same sequencing platform. HLA typing included class I and class II loci at four-digit resolution. Typing coverage varied by locus: about 620-630 donors for A, B, C, DRB1 and DQB1; roughly 520 for DQA1; some 610 for DPA1; approximately 450 for DPB1. Because of strong linkage in the cohort, roughly five DR-DQ haplotypes were treated as single units for association and clustering. On average, around 240,000 unique TCR beta nucleotide sequences were sequenced per donor among a few hundred genotyped donors of the cohort, with roughly 19% of those sequences being non-productive. Overall study results and their limits: In a later analysis, HLA-associated TCR beta chains were found to be more clonally expanded and to have lower generation probabilities than equally common non-associated chains. A cluster of highly shared sequence variants was judged likely to be a technical artifact of the sequencing pipeline. In an earlier analysis of fewer than 700 of the donors, most TCR beta V segments appeared in productive rearrangements about 87% or about 30% of the time, broadly matching IMGT annotations. An association between a missense DCLRE1C variant and V-gene and J-gene trimming of TCR beta chains was found in a later genetic analysis and replicated in an independent cohort. In vitro tests confirmed that a few of the cytomegalovirus-associated TCR beta chains recognize cytomegalovirus antigens. A further reported finding was that TCR beta sequences accurately predicted the HLA-A and HLA-B alleles for most subjects in the first cohort. When HLA alleles, especially DR and DQ, strongly co-occurred, attributing TCR associations to individual alleles was difficult. In a later analysis, TCR association rates were found to vary across HLA loci, with the most associated TCRs seen for DRB1 alleles and the fewest for HLA-C alleles. Some IMGT-functional V segments, including TRBV6-2 and TRBV6-3, could not be told apart with the 87-base-pair reads, so those segments were excluded. For the cohort, immune exposure information was limited to CMV serostatus. In this cohort, only TCR beta chains were sequenced, and detectable features were limited by the absence of alpha or paired-chain data. A later genetic analysis reported fewer N-insertions in productive TCRs among donors in an Asian-associated ancestry cluster than the 666-donor mean. A later analysis found that most CMV-associated TCR beta chains appeared HLA-restricted, with HLA associations seemingly driven largely by CMV exposure. Sequencing depth was assumed to be roughly uniform across donors in the presence/absence analyses, though that assumption may not hold. The earlier analysis of 450 to 700 of the donors excluded some 15 rarely observed V segments, including chromosome 9 orphons, because counts were too low. Linkage disequilibrium might explain the correlated functional status among segregating V segments, but an unknown experimental factor could not be excluded. While some public TCRs were present in many individuals, most TCR sequences turned up only very rarely across donors. The classifier was reported to diagnose cytomegalovirus status with high specificity and sensitivity in both the original cohort and the validation cohort. Because HLA typing was unavailable for some donors at each locus, only the typed subset was used in association tests. According to a later analysis, parvovirus B19, influenza, CMV and Epstein-Barr virus appeared linked to several top co-occurrence clusters. A later analysis associated 15,000 to 20,000 TCR beta sequences with specific HLA alleles at a false discovery rate of 0.05. In the study, some 160 TCR beta chains were listed as associated with cytomegalovirus. The authors suggested that the approach could potentially be extended to other disease states and immunological phenotypes.

Library creation used the immunoSEQ multiplex PCR assay. A mixture of 60 forward primers for TCR Vbeta segments and 13 reverse primers for TCR Jbeta segments was used in the multiplex PCR. The CDR3 region of rearranged TCR beta genes was amplified from genomic DNA by a multiplex PCR assay. The amplified TCR beta libraries were sequenced on the Illumina HiSeq System as 87-base-pair reads. From the authors' description of their analysis: Across the 670 or so repertoires, a later analysis counted some 81 million unique TCR beta chains, 8.5 million to 12 million of which were shared by at least two donors. A nearest-neighbor algorithm error-corrected the raw reads and collapsed the reads into unique sequences, merging closely related sequences to remove PCR and sequencing errors. V, D and J gene segments were assigned by aligning CDR3 sequences to IMGT reference sequences. Each retained sequence needed at least a six-nucleotide match to both a V gene segment and a J gene segment. A rearrangement was called productive if the CDR3 had no stop codons and remained in frame with V and J, and every other rearrangement was called non-productive. CDR3 was defined according to IMGT convention as the region running from the second conserved V-encoded cysteine to the conserved J-encoded phenylalanine. The earlier analysis of fewer than 700 of the donors excluded sequences that lacked an unambiguous match to a single V gene segment. In an earlier analysis of about 590 of the donors, a V segment was called functional when productive rearrangements were above 56.7%, and segregating when the standard deviation between donors exceeded 5%. To diagnose cytomegalovirus status from the catalog of TCR beta chain sequences, a statistical classification framework was built. In a later analysis, V and J genes were assigned by comparing TCR nucleotide sequences against IMGT/GENE-DB human TR gene sequences. A later analysis assigned CDR3 sequences and most-parsimonious VDJ recombination scenarios with the TCRdist pipeline. In a later analysis, each TCR beta chain was defined by its CDR3 amino acid sequence together with its V-gene family, and reads lacking a unique V-gene family were excluded. To address suspected cross-contamination and a sequencing artifact, a later analysis removed several hundred highly shared, low-generation-probability nucleotide sequences. In a later analysis, a clonal expansion index for each public chain was calculated from normalized within-repertoire ranks of inferred template counts. Generation probabilities in a later analysis came from a VDJ recombination model fitted to out-of-frame rearrangements, and those results were checked against IGoR. In a later analysis, hypergeometric tests were used to score TCR-TCR, TCR-HLA and TCR-CMV co-occurrence, with a repertoire-size bias correction applied to TCR pairs. False discovery rates were estimated in a later analysis by permuting HLA or CMV assignments 20 times. In a later analysis, co-occurring TCRs were grouped using DBSCAN, and TCRdist sequence similarity was added for clustering within HLA-allele-positive subsets. Repertoires with fewer than 30,000 or more than 120,000 public chains were left out of co-occurrence clustering, as were about five repertoires with anomalous nucleotide sharing. The source is immuneACCESS, and TCRdb retained only in-frame sequences with V and J called. Part of the clones is not carried over; for the studies checked, unresolved V genes explain less than half of this, and the remainder is unexplained. V and J calls and clone size come straight from that table; D and trimming were deduced from the DNA. The sample's own table lists around 140,000 clones. The top ten constitute 1.5% to 2% of the sample.

The cohort was made up of approximately 670 healthy bone marrow donors. All cohort members were sampled while nominally healthy, although unrecorded immune exposures were likely present. The donor was CMV seronegative and belonged to the group of 352 seronegative cohort members. Each donor provided a peripheral blood sample, and peripheral blood mononuclear cells were used for TCR beta sequencing. The Qiagen DNeasy Blood Extraction Kit was used to extract genomic DNA from the blood cell samples. This clonotype was sampled from a woman in her forties or fifties in good health and CMV-seronegative. The material sequenced was PBMCs. Recombination joined TRBV15 with TRBJ2-7; TRBD1 fits 9 bases in the junction. The CDR3: CATSGTGKTYEQYF. The DNA sequence follows: TGTGCCACCAGTGGGACAGGGAAGACCTACGAGCAGTACTTC.